The clone carrying this T cell receptor (beta chain) has only a few counts. This sample is part of a study of T-cell reconstitution after alpha-beta-depleted transplantation in children. Unique molecular identifiers were incorporated when the TCRbeta library was constructed. TCRdb re-called the PCR reads with MiXCR, one entry per CDR3 protein. The data hold some 600,000 distinct CDR3 sequences, with approximately 13% observed a single time. With 4 bases removed from V and 3 bases from J, the gap between germline ends came to 16 bases. The CDR3 loop spans 15 amino acids. Germline values: CDR1 MNHEY, CDR2 SVGEGT.

The source of this sequence is a male patient between 10 and 17 years old who had a stem cell transplant for acute myeloid leukemia, so the T cells may come from the graft donor. The V gene is TRBV6-2 or TRBV6-3, the J gene TRBJ2-7, with D possibly being TRBD2 (6 bases). This material consisted of PBMCs, mostly from graft donor cells, taken 360 days after TCRalphabeta/CD19-depleted stem cell transplant. The CDR3 loop reads CASSFDAGRIYEQYF. The CDR3, as DNA: TGTGCCAGCAGTTTCGACGCGGGACGGATCTACGAGCAGTACTTC.